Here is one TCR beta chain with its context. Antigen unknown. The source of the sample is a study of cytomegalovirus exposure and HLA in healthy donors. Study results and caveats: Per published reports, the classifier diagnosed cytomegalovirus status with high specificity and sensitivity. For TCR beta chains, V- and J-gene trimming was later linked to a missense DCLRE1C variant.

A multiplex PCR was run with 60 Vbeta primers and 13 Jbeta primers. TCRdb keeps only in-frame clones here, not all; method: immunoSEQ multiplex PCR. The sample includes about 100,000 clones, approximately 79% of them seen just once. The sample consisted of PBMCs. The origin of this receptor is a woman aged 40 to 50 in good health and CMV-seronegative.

The CDR3 spells CASSEYGRGQTEAFF. In nucleotides, the CDR3 is TGTGCCAGCAGTGAGTACGGGCGGGGACAGACTGAAGCTTTCTTT. V usage is TRBV6-1 and J usage is TRBJ1-1; 7 nucleotides match TRBD1. Trimming removed 3 bases from V and 5 bases from J; junction bases left unmatched: 9. The CDR3 consists of 15 residues. CDR1 and CDR2 (germline): MNHNS, SASEGT.